The present TCR beta chain was sequenced within a study of CD8+CD57+ T cells in acquired aplastic anemia. Overall study results and limits: Some 28 sequences, all CD8+ CDR3, were shared between patients and controls.

Genomic DNA, the template, was used for profiling of the TCR beta VDJ and CDR3. TCRdb processed the reads anew with MiXCR; each CDR3 protein has one entry. The data hold 200,000 to 250,000 distinct CDR3 sequences, with approximately 65% observed a single time. Trimming shortened V by 5 bases and J by 7 bases, and 5 bases separated the two germline ends. Germline V gives CDR1 MNHNY, CDR2 SVGAGI (reference sequence). The CDR3 is 10 amino acids. As to this clonotype: Its antigen is undetermined.

Patients sequenced had flow cytometry evidence of CD8+CD57+ cell expansion. The rearrangement uses TRBV6-6 and TRBJ1-1, with D uncertain. The material sequenced was sorted CD4+, CD8+, or CD8+CD57+ T cells (not recorded which) from PBMCs. This clonotype was obtained from a human donor with aplastic anemia. The CDR3 loop reads CASSRIEAFF. The CDR3 bases are TGTGCCAGCAGTAGAATTGAAGCTTTCTTT.